These 26 T cell receptor beta chains originate from one sample sequenced in a study of blood T cell repertoires in COVID-19 (dated by TCRdb to about 2020). Receptor amplification or capture employed the immunoSEQ multiplex PCR assay. The clones in this table, taken by TCRdb from immuneACCESS, are in-frame only. Not every clone is retained; where verified, under half of the shortfall comes from an unresolved V gene, and the cause of the rest is unknown. The sample contains about 160,000 clones, 80% of them found a single time. The top ten clonotypes cover less than 4% of the sample. Sequenced: PBMCs or T cells enriched from blood (not recorded which). The receptor set was obtained from a woman aged 55 to 70 who had recovered from COVID-19.

The chain combines TRBV7-2 with TRBJ1-2, with D unclear. This CDR3 region has 13 residues. V lost 4 bases and J 0 bases, leaving 6 bases between the germline ends. Germline V lookup: CDR1 SGHTA, CDR2 FQGNSA. The CDR3 sequence is CASSSQTNYGYTF. The CDR3 DNA is TGTGCCAGCAGCTCCCAGACTAACTATGGCTACACCTTC. The full variable domain, its missing parts supplied by reference TRBV7-2 and TRBJ1-2, is GAGVSQSPSNKVTEKGKDVELRCDPISGHTALYWYRQSLGQGLEFLIYFQGNSAPDKSGLPSDRFSAERTGGSVSTLTIQRTQQEDSAVYLCASSSQTNYGYTFGSGTRLTVV.

The V call is TRBV7-2, the J call TRBJ1-4, with D maybe TRBD1 (5 bases). Trimming stripped 3 bases from V and 5 bases from J, with 13 bases between. The CDR3 is 15 amino acids. Germline-derived CDR1 and CDR2 are SGHTA and FQGNSA. In nucleotides, the CDR3 is TGTGCCAGCAGCTTTGCGGGACTCGGAAATGAAAAACTGTTTTTT. It codes for CASSFAGLGNEKLFF.

The gene calls are TRBV29-1 and TRBJ1-1, with TRBD1 as a possible D gene (5 bases). Germline values: CDR1 SQVTM, CDR2 ANQGSEA. The CDR3 spans 12 residues. Trimming removed 7 bases at V and 4 bases at J, with 13 bases between. This CDR3 reads CSAQVGGTEAFF. CDR3 in DNA: TGCAGCGCTCAGGTGGGGGGCACTGAAGCTTTCTTT.

The chain carries TRBV19 and TRBJ1-2, with 9 bases aligning to TRBD1. The V gene end was trimmed by 6 bases and the J gene end by 3 bases; junction bases not matched to a gene: 8. The CDR3 loop spans 15 amino acids. The germline gives CDR1 LNHDA, CDR2 SQIVND (reference sequence). CDR3 sequence reads: CASSKGQGRDYGYTF. The DNA of the CDR3 is TGTGCCAGTAGCAAAGGACAGGGGCGGGACTATGGCTACACCTTC. Filled out from reference TRBV19 and TRBJ1-2, the complete variable domain reads DGGITQSPKYLFRKEGQNVTLSCEQNLNHDAMYWYRQDPGQGLRLIYYSQIVNDFQKGDIAEGYSVSREKKESFPLTVTSAQKNPTAFYLCASSKGQGRDYGYTFGSGTRLTVV.

The rearrangement joins TRBV19 to TRBJ1-2, with 7 bases that match TRBD1. Germline V gene lookup returns CDR1 LNHDA and CDR2 SQIVND (reference sequence). V was pared by 10 bases and J by 6 bases, with 11 bases of the junction left unmatched. This CDR3 has 13 amino acids. The CDR3: CATARQGSDGYTF. In DNA, the CDR3 is TGTGCCACCGCCCGACAGGGCAGCGATGGCTACACCTTC.

The V gene is TRBV29-1, the J gene TRBJ2-7; 9 bases align to TRBD1. The trim removed 7 bases at V and 3 bases at J, leaving 7 bases unmatched. CDR1 and CDR2 from the germline V gene are SQVTM and ANQGSEA. CDR3 length: 13 amino acids. The CDR3 protein is CSAMTGGSYEQYF. CDR3 nucleotide sequence: TGCAGCGCGATGACAGGGGGGAGCTACGAGCAGTACTTC.

The chain recombines TRBV20-1 with TRBJ1-2, with D unclear. Germline values: CDR1 DFQATT, CDR2 SNEGSKA (reference sequence). V lost 3 bases, J lost 8 bases, and 10 bases lay in between. This CDR3 is built from 11 residues. The CDR3, as DNA: TGCAGTGCTAGGGCGGAGGGAGGCTACACCTTC. The encoded protein is CSARAEGGYTF.

This chain uses TRBV5-4 with TRBJ2-5; 8 nucleotides match TRBD2. CDR1 and CDR2 from the germline V gene are SGHNT and YYREEE (reference sequence). V shed 2 bases and J 1 base; nucleotides not matched to a gene: 7. The CDR3 consists of 16 residues. The CDR3, as DNA: TGTGCCAGCAGCTTTCAGGGAGCGGGGGTCCAAGAGACCCAGTACTTC. Translating gives CASSFQGAGVQETQYF.

The CDR3 region is CASRTDRGNSPLHF. Here the CDR3 DNA reads TGTGCCAGCAGGACCGACAGGGGGAATTCACCCCTCCACTTT. The chain uses TRBV27 and TRBJ1-6, with 9 nucleotides matching TRBD1. The V gene end was trimmed by 6 bases and the J gene end by 7 bases; junction bases not matched to a gene: 4. CDR3 length equals 14 residues. Per germline, CDR1 MNHEY and CDR2 SMNVEV (reference sequence).

The table lists this clone with a few counts. The chain has TRBV11-2 and TRBJ1-4, with 7 bases matching TRBD1. Germline V gene lookup returns CDR1 SGHAT and CDR2 FQNNGV. This CDR3 has 15 residues. Losses at the gene ends were 1 base for V and 7 bases for J; bases not matched to a gene: 6. CDR3 protein: CASSLGDRDSEKLFF. The CDR3 DNA sequence: TGTGCCAGCAGCTTAGGCGACAGGGATAGTGAAAAACTGTTTTTT.

This chain uses TRBV10-2 with TRBJ2-7; possible D gene TRBD2, 6 bases. This CDR3 contains 13 residues. Germline assignment: CDR1 WSHSY and CDR2 SAAADI. V was pared by 6 bases and J by 3 bases, with 12 bases between. The CDR3 sequence is CASRDGRSYEQYF. CDR3 DNA: TGCGCCAGCAGGGATGGGAGGAGCTACGAGCAGTACTTC.

In this sample, this clone turned up a few times. The chain is built from TRBV12-3 or TRBV12-4 and TRBJ1-5, with 8 bases aligning to TRBD1. CDR3 size: 13 residues. V trimming: 5 bases; J trimming: 6 bases; junction bases outside the gene matches: 3. Written as DNA, the CDR3 is TGTGCCAGCAGTCAGGGGGCGTCTCAGCCCCAGCATTTT. Amino acids: CASSQGASQPQHF.

The V call is TRBV30, the J call TRBJ1-2, with 9 positions matching TRBD1. The junction had 3 bases not matched to a gene; V was cut back by 5 bases and J by 2 bases. The CDR3 extends over 13 amino acids. The V gene's germline CDR1 is GTSNPN and CDR2 SVGIG (reference sequence). Written as DNA, the CDR3 is TGTGCCTGGGCCGGACAGGGGAACTATGGCTACACCTTC. It translates to CAWAGQGNYGYTF.

The rearrangement joins TRBV24-1 to TRBJ1-1; D gene uncertain. The CDR3 runs 14 residues. Germline lookup yields CDR1 KGHDR and CDR2 SFDVKD. Trimming took off 7 bases at V and 6 bases at J, with 17 bases between the two ends. CDR3 in amino acids: CATSGVGGIAEAFF. The CDR3 DNA sequence: TGTGCCACCAGCGGGGTGGGAGGAATCGCTGAAGCTTTCTTT.

Of note for this clone: One end of the junction varies from germline; a read error may be responsible. V gene TRBV6-2 or TRBV6-3 combines with J gene TRBJ2-7; D is possibly TRBD1 (5 bases). The CDR3 has 13 amino acids. The germline V gene encodes CDR1 MNHEY and CDR2 SVGEGT. In DNA, the CDR3 is TGTGCCAGCAGTTACTCGAGTAAGGTTAAGGGGTGCTTC. The encoded protein is CASSYSSKVKGCF.

V gene TRBV6-5 combines with J gene TRBJ1-3, with D uncertain. Germline lookup yields CDR1 MNHEY and CDR2 SVGAGI. The CDR3 is 14 amino acids. V was trimmed by 2 bases and J by 7 bases, leaving 12 bases between them. CDR3 loop: CASSYDPAGNTIYF. DNA for the CDR3: TGTGCCAGCAGTTACGATCCCGCGGGGAACACCATATATTTT.

The rearrangement uses TRBV30 and TRBJ1-1; no clear D gene. This CDR3 is built from 12 residues. V lost 2 bases and J 1 base, leaving 5 bases between the germline ends. Germline V CDR1 and CDR2: GTSNPN, SVGIG (reference sequence). The CDR3 loop reads CAWSLGNTEAFF. In DNA form, the CDR3 reads TGTGCCTGGAGTCTCGGGAACACTGAAGCTTTCTTT.

V gene TRBV5-6 combines with J gene TRBJ1-3; 9 nucleotides match TRBD1. The CDR3 totals 15 residues. After removal of 2 bases from V and 1 base from J, the junction contained 1 base not matched to a gene. Germline V gene data show CDR1 as SGHDT and CDR2 as YYEEEE. DNA of the CDR3: TGTGCCAGCAGCTTCGGGACAGGGTCTGGAAACACCATATATTTT. Its protein is CASSFGTGSGNTIYF.

The J gene is TRBJ2-1, the V gene TRBV6-5, with D possibly matching TRBD1 (6 bases). The V end was cut by 7 bases, the J end by 4 bases, with 14 bases between. The CDR3 loop spans 14 amino acids. From germline, CDR1 is MNHEY and CDR2 SVGAGI. DNA for the CDR3: TGTGCCAGCACAGCAGGGGTTGGTTACAATGAGCAGTTCTTC. Amino acids: CASTAGVGYNEQFF.

The CDR3 spells CSVYEGVRAEGYTF. CDR3 coding DNA: TGCAGCGTTTACGAGGGGGTACGGGCGGAAGGCTACACCTTC. The genes are TRBV29-1 and TRBJ1-2; tentatively, D is TRBD1 (6 bases). V lost 5 bases, J lost 8 bases, and 21 bases lay in between. This CDR3 spans 14 amino acids. CDR1 and CDR2 (germline): SQVTM, ANQGSEA.

This clone has a single count. The V call is TRBV19, the J call TRBJ2-1; 10 nucleotides agree with TRBD2. CDR1 is LNHDA and CDR2 is SQIVND in the germline V gene (reference sequence). V shed 9 bases and J 4 bases; nucleotides not matched to a gene: 6. This CDR3 comprises 14 residues. As DNA, the CDR3 is TGTGCCAGCGCTACTAGCGGGGTGTACAATGAGCAGTTCTTC. This codes for CASATSGVYNEQFF.

The chain carries TRBV10-1 and TRBJ1-5; tentative D call: TRBD1 (6 bases). The germline CDR1 and CDR2 sequences are WNHNN and SYGVQD (reference sequence). This CDR3 is 16 amino acids long. V shed 2 bases and J shed 5 bases, with 16 bases lying between them. CDR3 bases: TGCGCCAGCAGTGAGGCACGGACAGACCCAGATCAGCCCCAGCATTTT. This translates into CASSEARTDPDQPQHF.

CDR3 bases: TGTGCCAGCAGCTTGGCCGGCAGAGGAAACATTCAGTACTTC. Its protein product is CASSLAGRGNIQYF. This sequence joins TRBV5-6 and TRBJ2-4; D gene unclear. Germline CDR1 is SGHDT and CDR2 is YYEEEE. There are 14 residues in the CDR3. The V end was cut by 0 bases, the J end by 6 bases, with 10 bases between.

CDR3 residues: CASSSWRLPYGYTF. The CDR3 DNA is TGTGCCAGTAGTAGCTGGAGGTTACCATATGGCTACACCTTC. The rearrangement uses TRBV19 and TRBJ1-2, with no clear D. The CDR3 totals 14 residues. The V gene's germline CDR1 is LNHDA and CDR2 SQIVND (reference sequence). The germline V and J ends were trimmed by 4 bases and 5 bases, with 14 bases remaining between them.

The chain couples TRBV27 to TRBJ1-1; tentatively, D is TRBD1 (6 bases). Germline V gene lookup returns CDR1 MNHEY and CDR2 SMNVEV (reference sequence). Trimming removed 0 bases at V and 11 bases at J, with 16 bases between. This CDR3 has 14 residues. The CDR3 is CASSLSIGGAGAFF. The CDR3, as DNA: TGTGCCAGCAGTTTATCGATTGGGGGCGCGGGCGCTTTCTTT.

The chain recombines TRBV20-1 with TRBJ2-7; D is possibly TRBD2 (7 bases). Looked up from germline, CDR1 is DFQATT and CDR2 is SNEGSKA (reference sequence). The CDR3 consists of 15 residues. With 3 bases removed from V and 0 bases from J, the gap between germline ends came to 15 bases. The CDR3 sequence: CSASPPGGLSYEQYF. The CDR3 nucleotides are TGCAGTGCTAGTCCCCCCGGGGGGCTCTCCTACGAGCAGTACTTC.